These 28 T cell receptor beta chains share one sample of origin, sequenced in a study of patients and donors after allogeneic stem cell transplantation. TCRdb re-analysed the RT-PCR reads in MiXCR, keeping a single row per CDR3 protein. Here the sample spans 95,000 to 120,000 distinct CDR3 sequences, 35% being singletons. Sample: blood, either unsorted or a sorted T cell fraction (not recorded which). These receptors were collected from a human donor who was either an allogeneic HSCT recipient or a stem cell or donor lymphocyte infusion donor (not recorded which). It is not recorded whose cells these are; they may come from a transplant donor.

The CDR3 nucleotides are TGTGCCAGCAGTTCCATCATGCGGACGGGGGTTGGAGCTTTCTTT. Residues: CASSSIMRTGVGAFF. V and J are TRBV27 and TRBJ1-1; TRBD1 is a possible D gene (5 bases). Deletions cut 4 bases from V and 10 bases from J, with 22 bases between. This CDR3 region has 15 residues. Germline assignment: CDR1 MNHEY and CDR2 SMNVEV (reference sequence).

V usage is TRBV6-1 and J usage is TRBJ1-3, with 7 bases aligning to TRBD1. Trimming took 3 bases from V and 4 from J; bases not matched to a gene: 6. Germline values: CDR1 MNHNS, CDR2 SASEGT. The CDR3 covers 15 residues. Here the CDR3 DNA reads TGTGCCAGCAGTGACTTCCCGGGACAGGGAAACACCATATATTTT. Protein: CASSDFPGQGNTIYF.

This clonotype was detected a few times. Its ends do not fully match the called genes, so a read error is possible. The J gene is TRBJ2-5, the V gene TRBV7-2; 8 positions agree with TRBD2. Germline loops: CDR1 SGHTA, CDR2 FQGNSA. CDR3 size: 15 residues. DNA for the CDR3: TGTGCCATCAGCTTAGAGGCTAGCGGGCAAGAGACCCAGTACTTC. Protein: CAISLEASGQETQYF.

This clonotype was detected a few times. The genes are TRBV5-1 and TRBJ2-2; D possibly corresponds to TRBD1 (6 bases). With 5 bases removed from V and 5 bases from J, the gap between germline ends came to 13 bases. The CDR3 covers 14 residues. Germline loops: CDR1 SGHRS, CDR2 YFSETQ. DNA of the CDR3: TGCGCCAGCAGGCTGGGACAAAGGACCGGGGAGCTGTTTTTT. Translation gives CASRLGQRTGELFF.

The CDR3 loop reads CASSLAGTSTDTQYF. The CDR3, as DNA: TGCGCCAGCAGCTTGGCGGGCACTAGCACAGATACGCAGTATTTT. The V and J genes are TRBV5-1 and TRBJ2-3; no firm D call. Trimming shortened V by 0 bases and J by 0 bases, and 8 bases separated the two germline ends. The length of the CDR3 is 15 residues. CDR1 and CDR2 (germline): SGHRS, YFSETQ.

This clonotype has more than one count but fewer than ten. V gene TRBV6-5 combines with J gene TRBJ1-1; D perhaps matches TRBD1 (6 bases). The CDR3 length is 14 residues. V was shortened by 8 bases and J by 2 bases, with 15 bases between the two germline ends. CDR1 and CDR2 from the germline V gene are MNHEY and SVGAGI. CDR3 sequence reads: CASRYRTVNTEAFF. The CDR3 DNA reads as TGTGCCAGCCGCTACAGGACAGTAAACACTGAAGCTTTCTTT.

This clonotype was seen a handful of times. The rearrangement joins TRBV7-8 to TRBJ1-6, with D tentatively TRBD1 (6 bases). Germline values: CDR1 SGHVS, CDR2 FQNEAQ. V was clipped by 5 bases and J by 4 bases, with 12 bases between them. This CDR3 contains 15 residues. The CDR3 DNA sequence: TGTGCCAGCAGCCCCGGACAGATTTATAATTCACCCCTCCACTTT. Translation gives CASSPGQIYNSPLHF.

The chain couples TRBV7-9 to TRBJ2-5; D remains unclear. Per the germline V gene, CDR1 is SEHNR and CDR2 is FQNEAQ (reference sequence). The germline V and J ends were trimmed by 1 base and 4 bases, with 7 bases remaining between them. This CDR3 has 13 residues. Here the CDR3 reads CASSLVELETQYF. The CDR3, as DNA: TGTGCCAGCAGCTTAGTCGAATTAGAGACCCAGTACTTC.

The rearrangement links TRBV6-2 or TRBV6-3 to TRBJ2-1; no clear D gene. CDR3 length equals 14 residues. CDR1 is MNHEY and CDR2 is SVGEGT in the germline V gene. The V end was cut by 10 bases, the J end by 6 bases, with 19 bases between. The CDR3 region has the DNA TGTGCCACCCTACCCCTGGCTGGCGGCAATGAGCAGTTCTTC. It encodes CATLPLAGGNEQFF.

The J gene is TRBJ1-2, the V gene TRBV25-1; no clear D gene. Germline V gene data show CDR1 as MGHDK and CDR2 as SYGVNS. The CDR3 runs 12 residues. The germline V and J ends were trimmed by 1 base and 8 bases, with 8 bases remaining between them. The CDR3 protein is CASSEWGGGYTF. Here the CDR3 DNA reads TGTGCCAGCAGTGAATGGGGTGGAGGCTACACCTTC.

This clonotype was detected a few times. J is TRBJ1-2 and V is TRBV28; no clear D. V was shortened by 6 bases and J by 3 bases, with 11 bases between the two germline ends. This CDR3 spans 13 amino acids. Germline CDR1 reads MDHEN; CDR2 reads SYDVKM. This chain's CDR3 is CASSDTDHYGYTF. For the CDR3, the DNA is TGTGCCAGCAGCGATACCGATCACTATGGCTACACCTTC.

The table lists this clonotype with many counts. The chain couples TRBV25-1 to TRBJ1-1; D is uncertain. The CDR3 spans 11 residues. Trimming stripped 5 bases from V and 2 bases from J, with 3 bases between. CDR1 and CDR2 from the germline V gene are MGHDK and SYGVNS. The CDR3 nucleotides are TGTGCCAGCAGTCAAAACACTGAAGCTTTCTTT. Protein: CASSQNTEAFF.

The J gene is TRBJ1-2, the V gene TRBV6-6; TRBD1 might be the D (6 bases). V lost 7 bases and J 3 bases, leaving 21 bases between the germline ends. The length of the CDR3 is 16 residues. The V gene's germline CDR1 is MNHNY and CDR2 SVGAGI (reference sequence). The CDR3 nucleotides read TGTGCCAGCACCCCGATAAGGGAACAGGGAGACTATGGCTACACCTTC. Its translation is CASTPIREQGDYGYTF.

The V call is TRBV11-1, the J call TRBJ2-2, with D unresolved. The length of the CDR3 is 13 residues. V was pared by 0 bases and J by 6 bases, with 5 bases between. In germline, CDR1 is SGHAT, CDR2 FQDESV (reference sequence). The DNA for the CDR3 is TGTGCCAGCAGCTTAGCGCTGGCCGGGGAGCTGTTTTTT. It specifies CASSLALAGELFF.

This chain connects TRBV7-2 to TRBJ2-3, with 12 nucleotides matching TRBD2. The V and J ends lost 9 bases and 3 bases, in that order; junction bases with no gene match: 10. The CDR3 runs to 16 residues. The V gene's germline CDR1 is SGHTA and CDR2 FQGNSA. CDR3 nucleotide sequence: TGTGCCAGTAACCGCCTTGGGACTAGCGGGACAGATACGCAGTATTTT. Protein product: CASNRLGTSGTDTQYF.

The CDR3 DNA reads TGTGCCAGCAGGGTAATCCGGGAGAACACTGAAGCTTTCTTT. Its translation: CASRVIRENTEAFF. The rearrangement links TRBV12-3 or TRBV12-4 to TRBJ1-1; D is unclear. This CDR3 contains 14 residues. Trimming shortened V by 6 bases and J by 1 base, and 12 bases separated the two germline ends.

This clonotype showed up just once. The chain links TRBV5-1 to TRBJ2-5; D is undetermined. Germline CDR1 SGHRS, CDR2 YFSETQ. V was pared by 5 bases and J by 4 bases, with 12 bases between. The CDR3 has 13 residues. The CDR3 DNA reads as TGCGCCAGCAGGTTTCTAGTAGGAGAGACCCAGTACTTC. Encoded protein: CASRFLVGETQYF.

The chain links TRBV6-5 to TRBJ2-1, with 10 bases fitting TRBD2. This CDR3 spans 16 amino acids. Germline V CDR1 and CDR2: MNHEY, SVGAGI. The trim removed 2 bases at V and 4 bases at J, leaving 5 bases unmatched. The CDR3 loop is CASSYAGTSVYNEQFF. The CDR3 DNA reads TGTGCCAGCAGTTACGCGGGGACTAGCGTTTACAATGAGCAGTTCTTC.

V usage is TRBV4-2 and J usage is TRBJ2-1; TRBD1 might be the D (5 bases). CDR3 length: 14 amino acids. Trimming removed 4 bases from V and 5 bases from J, with 12 bases in between. In germline, CDR1 is LGHNA, CDR2 YNFKEQ. The CDR3 DNA is TGTGCCAGCAGCCTAGGGGTAGGGCACAATGAGCAGTTCTTC. Translated, it gives CASSLGVGHNEQFF.

The chain uses TRBV27 and TRBJ1-2; 8 nucleotides line up with TRBD1. The length of the CDR3 is 15 residues. The germline V gene encodes CDR1 MNHEY and CDR2 SMNVEV (reference sequence). V was clipped by 5 bases and J by 6 bases; unmatched bases: 11. The chain's CDR3 is CASSPRFRDRNGYTF. In DNA, the CDR3 is TGTGCCAGCAGTCCTCGATTCCGGGACAGGAATGGCTACACCTTC.

The chain has TRBV15 and TRBJ2-5; D remains ambiguous. CDR1 LNHNV and CDR2 YYDKDF come from the germline V gene (reference sequence). Trimming shortened V by 0 bases and J by 5 bases, and 10 bases separated the two germline ends. The CDR3 extends over 14 amino acids. For the CDR3, the DNA is TGTGCCACCAGCAGAGATGGGCAGGAGGAGACCCAGTACTTC. Amino acid sequence: CATSRDGQEETQYF. Looking up the rest from reference TRBV15 and TRBJ2-5 gives the full variable domain: DAMVIQNPRYQVTQFGKPVTLSCSQTLNHNVMYWYQQKSSQAPKLLFHYYDKDFNNEADTPDNFQSRRPNTSFCFLDIRSPGLGDTAMYLCATSRDGQEETQYFGPGTRLLVL.

The gene calls are TRBV11-3 and TRBJ2-1; D remains unclear. V was cut by 4 bases and J by 11 bases, with 15 bases left in between. The CDR3 runs to 13 residues. The germline gives CDR1 SGHNT, CDR2 YENEEA. This chain's CDR3 is CASSWDRITQQFF. The CDR3 region has the DNA TGTGCCAGCAGCTGGGATAGGATAACACAGCAGTTCTTC. Full variable domain (rest looked up from reference TRBV11-3 and TRBJ2-1): EAGVVQSPRYKIIEKKQPVAFWCNPISGHNTLYWYLQNLGQGPELLIRYENEEAVDDSQLPKDRFSAERLKGVDSTLKIQPAELGDSAVYLCASSWDRITQQFFGPGTRLTVL.

The sample holds a few counts of this clonotype. This chain uses TRBV7-2 with TRBJ1-4; D is perhaps TRBD1 (6 bases). The CDR3 is 13 amino acids. The germline V gene encodes CDR1 SGHTA and CDR2 FQGNSA. CDR3 nucleotides: TGTGCTAGCCGACAGGTCGCGGGCGAAAAACTGTTTTTT. This translates into CASRQVAGEKLFF. Based on the CDR3 plus reference TRBV7-2 and TRBJ1-4, the full variable domain is GAGVSQSPSNKVTEKGKDVELRCDPISGHTALYWYRQSLGQGLEFLIYFQGNSAPDKSGLPSDRFSAERTGGSVSTLTIQRTQQEDSAVYLCASRQVAGEKLFFGSGTQLSVL.

J is TRBJ1-6 and V is TRBV4-1; D remains ambiguous. CDR1 is MGHRA, CDR2 YSYEKL, per germline. The V gene lost 0 bases and the J gene lost 8 bases, with 11 bases spanning the gap. The CDR3 extends over 15 amino acids. The CDR3 DNA reads TGCGCCAGCAGCCAAGAGGAGGCTACCTATTCACCCCTCCACTTT. This gives the protein CASSQEEATYSPLHF.

The table lists this clonotype with many counts. The chain joins TRBV6-2 or TRBV6-3 to TRBJ1-1; TRBD1 might be the D (5 bases). Germline assignment: CDR1 MNHEY and CDR2 SVGEGT. This CDR3 region has 17 residues. V lost 2 bases to trimming and J lost 0 bases, with 16 bases between them. CDR3 coding DNA: TGTGCCAGCAGTTACCCTCCAGGGAGGTTAATGAACACTGAAGCTTTCTTT. Residues: CASSYPPGRLMNTEAFF.

This chain connects TRBV18 to TRBJ1-6; 7 nucleotides align to TRBD1. Germline V lookup: CDR1 KGHSH, CDR2 LQKENI. This CDR3 spans 17 amino acids. The junction had 7 bases not matched to a gene; V was cut back by 1 base and J by 4 bases. Here the CDR3 DNA reads TGTGCCAGCTCACCACAAAAGGGACAGATTTATAATTCACCCCTCCACTTT. Encoded protein: CASSPQKGQIYNSPLHF.

This clonotype was seen a single time. The chain is built from TRBV4-3 and TRBJ2-1; D ambiguous. CDR3 size: 13 residues. V dropped 0 bases and J dropped 7 bases, with 7 bases sitting between them. Germline V gene lookup returns CDR1 LGHNA and CDR2 YSLEER. The CDR3 loop reads CASSQDQLNEQFF. CDR3 sequence (DNA): TGCGCCAGCAGCCAAGATCAGTTGAATGAGCAGTTCTTC.

This clonotype has just a few counts. This chain connects TRBV28 to TRBJ1-4; a weak D match, TRBD1 (5 bases). Per germline, CDR1 MDHEN and CDR2 SYDVKM. The CDR3 covers 12 residues. V was clipped by 11 bases and J by 7 bases, with 14 bases between them. CDR3 sequence: CACGFGGEKLFF. The CDR3 DNA sequence: TGTGCCTGCGGGTTTGGGGGTGAAAAACTGTTTTTT.